The 14 T cell receptor beta chains below all came from one sample that was sequenced in a study of blood T cells in healthy people across ages. A sample-barcoded 5' primer and a J-beta primer mix were used in a second PCR of about 7 to 11 cycles. TCRdb reprocessed the 5' RACE reads via MiXCR and lists one record per CDR3 protein. Among 1.5 million to 2 million distinct CDR3 sequences listed, around 50% were seen once. The sequenced sample consisted of blood. These receptors all stem from a middle-aged woman in good health.

This clonotype has only a few counts. The rearrangement joins TRBV6-2 or TRBV6-3 to TRBJ2-3, with 14 bases identical to TRBD2. The CDR3 is 16 residues long. V was pared by 5 bases and J by 6 bases, with 7 bases of the junction left unmatched. Germline-derived CDR1 and CDR2 are MNHEY and SVGEGT. DNA for the CDR3: TGTGCCAGCAGTCTGGGACTAGCGGGGGCAATTGATACGCAGTATTTT. Protein sequence: CASSLGLAGAIDTQYF.

CDR3 DNA sequence: TGCGCCAGCAGCCCAATCACCGGGACAGTTGGCGAGCAGTACTTC. This sequence encodes CASSPITGTVGEQYF. J is TRBJ2-5 and V is TRBV4-3, with TRBD1 matching over 7 bases. Near its end, the DNA agrees better with TRBJ2-7, so the J call may be wrong. Germline V lookup: CDR1 LGHNA, CDR2 YSLEER. CDR3 length: 15 amino acids.

This rearrangement joins TRBV6-5 to TRBJ2-5, with D maybe TRBD1 (6 bases). CDR3 length: 15 amino acids. Germline V lookup: CDR1 MNHEY, CDR2 SVGAGI. Trimming stripped 2 bases from V and 2 bases from J, with 12 bases between. The CDR3 bases are TGTGCCAGCAGTTACAGGACAGCTGATCAAGAGACCCAGTACTTC. The encoded protein is CASSYRTADQETQYF.

The rearrangement uses TRBV3-1 and TRBJ2-4; 7 bases fit TRBD1. Unmatched junction bases numbered 9, after V lost 4 bases and J lost 0 bases. The germline V gene encodes CDR1 LGHDT and CDR2 YNNKEL (reference sequence). CDR3 length: 17 amino acids. The CDR3 DNA reads as TGTGCCAGCAGCCCAAGGACAGGACTCTTAGCCAAAAACATTCAGTACTTC. Residues: CASSPRTGLLAKNIQYF.

This chain links TRBV28 with TRBJ2-4; 7 bases agree with TRBD1. V was pared by 5 bases and J by 6 bases, with 7 bases of the junction left unmatched. Germline V lookup: CDR1 MDHEN, CDR2 SYDVKM. This CDR3 is built from 14 residues. CDR3 residues: CASSPTGISNIQYF. Written as DNA, the CDR3 is TGTGCCAGCAGTCCGACAGGGATATCAAACATTCAGTACTTC.

This clonotype came up many times. V is TRBV27 and J is TRBJ2-7; 9 bases align to TRBD1. The CDR3 is 13 amino acids. J was trimmed by 6 bases and V by 7 bases; bases with no gene match: 7. Germline CDR1 MNHEY, CDR2 SMNVEV (reference sequence). CDR3 amino acids: CASMETGGTEQYF. The CDR3 bases are TGTGCCAGCATGGAGACAGGGGGTACCGAGCAGTACTTC.

For the CDR3, the DNA is TGTGCCAGCAGCATCCACGGACAGGGCCTACTGAACACTGAAGCTTTCTTT. It codes for CASSIHGQGLLNTEAFF. The chain is built from TRBV11-2 and TRBJ1-1, with TRBD1 matching 8 bases. Trimming at V came to 5 bases and at J to 0 bases, leaving 11 bases not matched to a gene. Germline V CDR1 and CDR2: SGHAT, FQNNGV. The CDR3 has 17 residues.

The chain has TRBV2 and TRBJ1-1, with TRBD1 identical over 9 bases. The CDR3 has 15 amino acids. The V and J ends lost 9 bases and 0 bases, in that order; junction bases with no gene match: 8. Germline assignment: CDR1 SNHLY and CDR2 FYNNEI. Here the CDR3 reads CASTTGTGMNTEAFF. The CDR3 bases are TGTGCCAGTACAACCGGGACAGGGATGAACACTGAAGCTTTCTTT. Complete variable domain (other parts from reference TRBV2 and TRBJ1-1): EPEVTQTPSHQVTQMGQEVILRCVPISNHLYFYWYRQILGQKVEFLVSFYNNEISEKSEIFDDQFSVERPDGSNFTLKIRSTKLEDSAMYFCASTTGTGMNTEAFFGQGTRLTVV.

The chain has TRBV7-9 and TRBJ2-3; TRBD2 matches at 9 bases. This CDR3 is built from 15 residues. V lost 3 bases, J lost 6 bases, and 7 bases stayed unmatched. CDR1 is SEHNR, CDR2 FQNEAQ, per germline (reference sequence). CDR3 sequence reads: CASSFPSGVGDTQYF. The CDR3 bases are TGTGCCAGCAGCTTTCCTAGCGGGGTAGGGGATACGCAGTATTTT.

This clonotype was counted between two and nine times. The chain has TRBV5-1 and TRBJ1-2; D is undetermined. The V gene's germline CDR1 is SGHRS and CDR2 YFSETQ. V lost 1 base and J 8 bases, leaving 24 bases between the germline ends. The CDR3 totals 17 residues. The CDR3 sequence is CASSLKVPGLVGEGYTF. The CDR3 coding sequence is TGCGCCAGCAGCTTGAAGGTCCCGGGGTTGGTAGGAGAAGGCTACACCTTC.

The chain joins TRBV2 to TRBJ1-5, with a possible D match to TRBD1 (5 bases). V shed 6 bases and J shed 2 bases, with 14 bases lying between them. The CDR3 totals 15 residues. Germline CDR1 SNHLY, CDR2 FYNNEI. The CDR3 nucleotides read TGTGCCAGCAGGGGCGTCGACAGCCGCAATCAGCCCCAGCATTTT. It translates to CASRGVDSRNQPQHF.

The chain links TRBV10-3 to TRBJ2-7; TRBD1 might be the D (5 bases). V dropped 3 bases and J dropped 3 bases, with 12 bases sitting between them. The CDR3 length is 14 residues. Per germline, CDR1 ENHRY and CDR2 SYGVKD. CDR3 sequence: CAISERDRNYEQYF. The DNA for the CDR3 is TGTGCCATCAGTGAACGAGACAGAAACTACGAGCAGTACTTC.

This clonotype came up a few times. The chain has TRBV6-2 or TRBV6-3 and TRBJ2-7, with 7 bases that match TRBD2. TRBJ2-5 explains the end of the DNA better; the J call may be wrong. This CDR3 is built from 15 residues. Germline loops: CDR1 MNHEY, CDR2 SVGEGT. In DNA form, the CDR3 reads TGTGCCAGCGATCTTAGCGGGCGTGGAGGGGAGACCCAGTACTTC. Its translation: CASDLSGRGGETQYF.

This sequence joins TRBV25-1 and TRBJ2-5; D gene ambiguous. The DNA end is a closer match to TRBJ2-7, so the J assignment may be wrong. The CDR3 covers 12 residues. The germline CDR1 and CDR2 sequences are MGHDK and SYGVNS. This CDR3 reads CASSARTSEQYF. DNA for the CDR3: TGTGCCAGCAGTGCCAGGACGTCCGAGCAGTACTTC.